The 9 T cell receptor beta chains below were found in one sample sequenced in a study of response to subunit inactivated influenza vaccine. TCRdb re-called the RT-PCR reads with MiXCR, one entry per CDR3 protein. The table shows about half a million distinct CDR3 sequences, with around 25% occurring only once. Specimen: CD4+ T cells sorted from PBMCs, collected 5 days after vaccination. These receptors were taken from a man aged 50 to 59 who received an inactivated influenza vaccine.

This clonotype was observed at least ten times. J is TRBJ1-1 and V is TRBV12-3 or TRBV12-4, with D hard to call. Between the trimmed V and J ends, which lost 4 bases and 8 bases, there was a span of 8 bases. This CDR3 region has 11 residues. The CDR3 DNA reads TGTGCCAGCAGTTCTGGCGGCGAAGCTTTCTTT. Protein product: CASSSGGEAFF.

The V and J genes are TRBV12-3 or TRBV12-4 and TRBJ2-3; D remains unclear. Trimming shortened V by 3 bases and J by 1 base, and 8 bases separated the two germline ends. This CDR3 has 14 residues. This chain's CDR3 is CASSFSPRTDTQYF. Here the CDR3 DNA reads TGTGCCAGCAGTTTTTCACCACGCACAGATACGCAGTATTTT.

The J gene is TRBJ2-5, the V gene TRBV20-1; a possible D gene is TRBD1 (7 bases). The CDR3 is made up of 16 amino acids. V dropped 6 bases and J dropped 5 bases, with 25 bases sitting between them. Germline assignment: CDR1 DFQATT and CDR2 SNEGSKA (reference sequence). CDR3 nucleotides: TGCAGTGCCGAAACCGGGACAGCGCCTCGGGGGGAGACCCAGTACTTC. Residues: CSAETGTAPRGETQYF.

This chain links TRBV7-3 with TRBJ2-1; TRBD2 agrees at 7 bases. Germline CDR1 is SGHTA and CDR2 is FQGTGA. The length of the CDR3 is 17 residues. V was clipped by 6 bases and J by 4 bases; unmatched bases: 15. The CDR3 is CASSTTRWEGPYNEQFF. The CDR3 DNA reads as TGTGCCAGCAGTACCACGAGGTGGGAGGGCCCTTACAATGAGCAGTTCTTC.

The table lists this clonotype with a few counts. The rearrangement joins TRBV6-2 or TRBV6-3 to TRBJ2-5; D is unclear. Germline assignment: CDR1 MNHEY and CDR2 SVGEGT. V lost 5 bases and J 2 bases, leaving 18 bases between the germline ends. The CDR3 runs 16 residues. The CDR3 here is CASSTPGEPGQETQYF. The CDR3 nucleotides are TGTGCCAGCAGTACTCCCGGAGAGCCCGGTCAAGAGACCCAGTACTTC.

This chain connects TRBV20-1 to TRBJ2-7; the D is unclear. Per the germline V gene, CDR1 is DFQATT and CDR2 is SNEGSKA (reference sequence). The CDR3 has 15 residues. With 6 bases removed from V and 1 base from J, the gap between germline ends came to 19 bases. CDR3 nucleotides: TGCAGTGCCTCGAGAGGACCGAAAAAATCCTACGAGCAGTACTTC. This sequence encodes CSASRGPKKSYEQYF.

This rearrangement joins TRBV20-1 to TRBJ2-7, with 12 bases aligning to TRBD1. CDR3 length: 14 residues. V lost 7 bases to trimming and J lost 6 bases; unmatched junction nucleotides: 10. CDR1 and CDR2 (germline): DFQATT, SNEGSKA (reference sequence). Here the CDR3 DNA reads TGCAGTGTTAAATCCGGGACAGGGGGCGTCGAGCAGTACTTC. Residues: CSVKSGTGGVEQYF.

The V call is TRBV7-9, the J call TRBJ2-3, with D perhaps TRBD1 (5 bases). Germline CDR1 SEHNR, CDR2 FQNEAQ (reference sequence). This CDR3 is 16 amino acids long. V lost 5 bases, J lost 4 bases, and 19 bases lay in between. The CDR3 DNA reads as TGTGCCAGCAGCCCAAGAAGGTGGGGCCGCGCAGATACGCAGTATTTT. This encodes CASSPRRWGRADTQYF.

This clonotype was counted only a few times. At one boundary the junction diverges from the germline segment, which might be a read error. V and J are TRBV5-1 and TRBJ2-1; 12 nucleotides match TRBD1. Germline values: CDR1 SGHRS, CDR2 YFSETQ. The CDR3 extends over 15 amino acids. CDR3 in amino acids: CASSPGTGGYDEQFF. CDR3 nucleotide sequence: TGCGCCAGCAGCCCCGGGACAGGGGGCTACGATGAGCAGTTCTTC.